This T cell receptor (beta chain) came from a study of T-cell reconstitution after alpha-beta-depleted transplantation in children. Researchers prepared the TCRbeta library using unique molecular identifiers, the study reports. TCRdb itself ran the PCR reads through MiXCR, one entry per CDR3 protein. The sample contains more than 200,000 distinct CDR3 sequences, 25% of which appear only once. This clonotype has more than one count but fewer than ten. What it binds is unknown. Study-wide results and caveats: Expanded graft clones, several hundred of them, were reportedly the source of alpha-beta T cells about two months after transplant. Some patients owed their high day-60 TCRbeta diversity to surviving recipient T cells and thymic progenitors. One year post-transplant, T-cell counts and diversity were largely derived from T cells produced anew.

Germline-derived CDR1 and CDR2 are DFQATT and SNEGSKA (reference sequence). The CDR3 sequence is 15 residues long. Between the trimmed V and J ends, which lost 0 bases and 0 bases, there was a span of 9 bases. The material was PBMCs, obtained before TCRalphabeta/CD19-depleted stem cell transplant. The sequence was collected from a girl aged 2-10 years with Fanconi anemia, due to receive a stem cell transplant. This chain connects TRBV20-1 to TRBJ2-4, with TRBD2 as a possible D gene (6 bases). DNA for the CDR3: TGCAGTGCTAGAGATCCAGCGGGAGCCAAAAACATTCAGTACTTC. It specifies CSARDPAGAKNIQYF.